This TCR beta chain is from a study of blood T cell repertoires in COVID-19. Sequencing used immunoSEQ multiplex PCR; TCRdb keeps in-frame clones, though not all of them. The sample lists roughly 130,000 clones; about 90% were seen once. Per germline, CDR1 MNHEY and CDR2 SMNVEV (reference sequence). The germline V and J ends were trimmed by 3 bases and 6 bases, with 12 bases remaining between them. CDR3 length equals 14 residues. This chain uses TRBV27 with TRBJ2-1; D call uncertain. Source material: peripheral blood. The sequence was collected from a woman in her sixties or seventies with acute or convalescent COVID-19. CDR3 loop: CASSLVSLGNEQFF. The DNA for the CDR3 is TGTGCCAGCAGTTTGGTGTCCCTCGGCAATGAGCAGTTCTTC.